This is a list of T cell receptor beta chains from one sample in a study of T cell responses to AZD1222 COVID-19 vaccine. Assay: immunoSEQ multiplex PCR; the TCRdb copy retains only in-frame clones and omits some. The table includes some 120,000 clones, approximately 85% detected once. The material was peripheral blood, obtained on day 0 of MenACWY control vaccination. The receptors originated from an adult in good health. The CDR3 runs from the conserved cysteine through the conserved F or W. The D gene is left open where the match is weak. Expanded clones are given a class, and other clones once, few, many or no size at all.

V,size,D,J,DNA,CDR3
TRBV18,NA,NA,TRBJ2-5,TGTGCCAGCTCACCGGGCAGACTAACCACCCAAGAGACCCAGTACTTC,CASSPGRLTTQETQYF
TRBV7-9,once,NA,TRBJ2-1,TGTGCCAGCAGCCCGCCATTCCGAGGGGAAAACTACAATGAGCAGTTCTTC,CASSPPFRGENYNEQFF
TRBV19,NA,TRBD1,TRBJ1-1,TGTGCCAGTAGCCGGGACAGGGGGAAAAGCGCTGAAGCTTTCTTT,CASSRDRGKSAEAFF
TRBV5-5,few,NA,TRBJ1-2,TGTGCCAGCAGCTTCGGGTGGGTTGACTATGGCTACACCTTC,CASSFGWVDYGYTF
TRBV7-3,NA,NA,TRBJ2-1,TGTGCCAGCAGCTTAATTCAGGGCCCCTACAATGAGCAGTTCTTC,CASSLIQGPYNEQFF
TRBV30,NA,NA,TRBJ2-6,TGTGCCTGGAAGGCAGGGACTGGGGCCAACGTCCTGACTTTC,CAWKAGTGANVLTF
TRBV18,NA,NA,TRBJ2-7,TGTGCCAGCTCACCAGGCCCCTACGAGCAGTACTTC,CASSPGPYEQYF
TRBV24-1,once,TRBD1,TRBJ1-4,TGTGCCACCAGTGATTCCGGACAGGCTGGAGAAAAACTGTTTTTT,CATSDSGQAGEKLFF
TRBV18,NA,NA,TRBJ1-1,TGTGCCAGCTCACCTAGGGACATTGAAGCTTTCTTT,CASSPRDIEAFF
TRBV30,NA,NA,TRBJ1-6,TGTGCCTGGAGACAGACATATAATTCACCCCTCCACTTT,CAWRQTYNSPLHF
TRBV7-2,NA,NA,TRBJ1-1,TGTGCCAGCAGCTTAGGAGCGGGGCTCGACAGTGAAGCTTTCTTT,CASSLGAGLDSEAFF
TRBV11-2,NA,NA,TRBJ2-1,TGTGCCAGCAGCTTACTAAAGACAGTCGGAAACAATGAGCAGTTCTTC,CASSLLKTVGNNEQFF
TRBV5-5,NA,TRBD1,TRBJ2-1,TGTGCCAGCAGCCCTACAGGGGGTTCCTACAATGAGCAGTTCTTC,CASSPTGGSYNEQFF
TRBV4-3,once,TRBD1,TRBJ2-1,TGCGCCAGCAGCCAAGGGGCCTTTGGAGCAGGGGGCTCCTACAATGAGCAGTTCTTC,CASSQGAFGAGGSYNEQFF
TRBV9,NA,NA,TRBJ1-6,TGTGCCAGCAAAGGGCTGGGGGATTCACCCCTCCACTTT,CASKGLGDSPLHF
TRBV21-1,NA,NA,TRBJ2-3,TGTGCCAGTTGGGGGTACCCCTCTTGCACAGATACGCAGTATTTT,CASWGYPSCTDTQYF
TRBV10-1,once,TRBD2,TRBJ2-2,TGCGCCAGCTTGAAAGGACTAGCGGGGGGTTGGACCGGGGAGCTGTTTTTT,CASLKGLAGGWTGELFF
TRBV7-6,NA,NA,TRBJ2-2,TGTGCCAGCAGCTTGTCACAGGTTCTCGGGGAGCTGTTTTTT,CASSLSQVLGELFF
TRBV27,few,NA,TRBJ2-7,TGTGCCAGCAGTTCGGGGCTGGGGGTATACGAGCAGTACTTC,CASSSGLGVYEQYF
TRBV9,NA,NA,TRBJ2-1,TGTGCCAGCAGCGTTGGAGGTGGAGACAATGAGCAGTTCTTC,CASSVGGGDNEQFF
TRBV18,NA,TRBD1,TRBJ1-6,TGTGCCAGCTCACGGGACAGGGAAAATTCACCCCTCCACTTT,CASSRDRENSPLHF
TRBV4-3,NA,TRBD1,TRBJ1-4,TGCGCCAGCAGCCAAGATTTATACAGGGGGGGGGAAAAACTGTTTTTT,CASSQDLYRGGEKLFF
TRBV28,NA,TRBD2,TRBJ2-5,TGTGCCAGCAGTGGCCCTCAGCGGGGGCAAGAGACCCAGTACTTC,CASSGPQRGQETQYF
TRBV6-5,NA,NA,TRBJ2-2,TGTGCCAGCAGGGCGAGGGGGGTCACCGGGGAGCTGTTTTTT,CASRARGVTGELFF
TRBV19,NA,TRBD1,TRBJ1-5,TGTGCCAGTTCGGACAGGGATAAAAATCAGCCCCAGCATTTT,CASSDRDKNQPQHF
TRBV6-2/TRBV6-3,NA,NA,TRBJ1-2,TGTGCCAGCAGTTACTCGACAGCTATCGGCTACACCTTC,CASSYSTAIGYTF
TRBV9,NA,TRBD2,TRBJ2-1,TGTGCCAGCAGCGTAGGGCTAGCGGGGGGGCACTCCTACAATGAGCAGTTCTTC,CASSVGLAGGHSYNEQFF
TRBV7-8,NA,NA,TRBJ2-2,TGTGCCAGCAGCTTCCCCTTTGAGGGGAACACCGGGGAGCTGTTTTTT,CASSFPFEGNTGELFF
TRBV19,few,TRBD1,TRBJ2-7,TGTGCCAGTAGTGACAGGGACTACGAGCAGTACTTC,CASSDRDYEQYF
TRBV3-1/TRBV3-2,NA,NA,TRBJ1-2,TGTGCCAGCAGCCTAAGCGGGGGTGCGAACTATGGCTACACCTTC,CASSLSGGANYGYTF
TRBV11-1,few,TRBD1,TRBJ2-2,TGTGCCAGCAATAACCGGGGACAGGGATCCGGGGAGCTGTTTTTT,CASNNRGQGSGELFF
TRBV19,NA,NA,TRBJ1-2,TGTGCCAGTAGTATTTATGCCCAGAATAACTATGGCTACACCTTC,CASSIYAQNNYGYTF
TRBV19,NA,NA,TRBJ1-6,TGTGCCAGTAGCTCTCAGGGGATGAGTAGCTCACCCCTCCACTTT,CASSSQGMSSSPLHF
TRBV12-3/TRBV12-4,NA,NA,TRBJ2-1,TGTGCCAGCAGGCTGAACTCCTACAATGAGCAGTTCTTC,CASRLNSYNEQFF
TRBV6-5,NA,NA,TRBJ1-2,TGTGCCAGCAGTCGCGGGGGCCGGGGGGCCGGCTACACCTTC,CASSRGGRGAGYTF
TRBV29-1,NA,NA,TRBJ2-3,TGCAGCCTCGTGGGGGGCAGCACAGATACGCAGTATTTT,CSLVGGSTDTQYF
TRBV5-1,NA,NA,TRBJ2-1,TGCGCCAGCAGCCCGGGCCGGGTAAGCGAGCAGTTCTTC,CASSPGRVSEQFF
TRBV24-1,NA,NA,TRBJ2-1,TGTGCCACCAGTGACTCAACTAGCGCCAGGGGAGGGGACAATGAGCAGTTCTTC,CATSDSTSARGGDNEQFF
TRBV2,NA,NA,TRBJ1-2,TGTGCCAGCAGTGTAGGGTTGGACGAAGGCTATGGCTACACCTTC,CASSVGLDEGYGYTF
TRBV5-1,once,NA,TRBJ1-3,TGCGCCAGCAGTGAGGATCCTATGGTAGCAGACACCATATATTTT,CASSEDPMVADTIYF
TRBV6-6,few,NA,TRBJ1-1,TGTGCCAGCAGTTCTTCCAGGGGTCAAACTGAAGCTTTCTTT,CASSSSRGQTEAFF
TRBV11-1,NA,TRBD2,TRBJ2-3,TGTGCCAGCAGCTTAGCGGGCCGACGGGGGGGCCTGACAGATACGCAGTATTTT,CASSLAGRRGGLTDTQYF
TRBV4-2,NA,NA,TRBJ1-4,TGTGCCAGCAGCCTCCTGGACGGGGGCCGGACTAATGAAAAACTGTTTTTT,CASSLLDGGRTNEKLFF
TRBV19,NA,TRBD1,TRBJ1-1,TGTGCCAGTACCCGTAACAGGGGCACTGAAGCTTTCTTT,CASTRNRGTEAFF